This T cell receptor beta chain was captured in a study of blood T cells in healthy people across ages. CDR3 length equals 13 residues. The germline CDR1 and CDR2 sequences are DFQATT and SNEGSKA (reference sequence). V dropped 3 bases and J dropped 1 base, with 9 bases sitting between them. This clonotype was observed many times. A second about 7 to 11 cycle PCR used barcoded and J-beta primers. Using its own MiXCR run on the 5' RACE reads, TCRdb lists one record per CDR3 protein. The sample includes under 800,000 distinct CDR3 sequences, 35% to 45% of them seen just once. Specimen: blood. This chain connects TRBV20-1 to TRBJ1-2, with a tentative D call TRBD1 (5 bases). This receptor was taken from a woman aged 55 to 70 in good health. CDR3 coding DNA: TGCAGTGCTAGGGGAGGGGATAACTATGGCTACACCTTC. It translates to CSARGGDNYGYTF.